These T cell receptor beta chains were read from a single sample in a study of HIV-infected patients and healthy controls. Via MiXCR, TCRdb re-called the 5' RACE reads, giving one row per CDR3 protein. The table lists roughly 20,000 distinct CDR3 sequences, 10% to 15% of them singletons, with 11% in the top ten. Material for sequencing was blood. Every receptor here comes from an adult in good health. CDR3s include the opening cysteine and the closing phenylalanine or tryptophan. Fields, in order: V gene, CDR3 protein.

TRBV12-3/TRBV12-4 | CASSLLDYSKGQPQHF
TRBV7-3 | CASSSYRGDSPLHF
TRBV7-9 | CASSSTDFSYEQYF
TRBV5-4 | CASSPAQGTLLRRGYTF
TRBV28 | CASRPQGPGQPQHF
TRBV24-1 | CATQGRGKNIQYF
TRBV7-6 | CASSLMGPGIETQYF
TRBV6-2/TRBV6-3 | CASTPGGSNTDTQYF
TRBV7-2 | CASSLTAGYYQETQYF
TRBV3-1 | CASSHGTEQYF
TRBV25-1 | CASSSPSWDDPQYF
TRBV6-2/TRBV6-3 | CASSMTVYGYTF
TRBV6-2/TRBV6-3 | CASRRLGTEAFF
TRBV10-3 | CAISRTQIQETQYF
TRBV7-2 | CASSRDRNYGYTF
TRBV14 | CASSQGLTGSNTGELFF
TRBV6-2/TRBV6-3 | CASSRRTARQETQYF
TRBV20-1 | CSARGSGTDTQYF
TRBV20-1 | CSATASGGNQETQYF
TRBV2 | CASSDQSGGANSF
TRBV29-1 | CSVENGGKTQYF
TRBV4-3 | CASSQDAPVGTGLGTDTQYF
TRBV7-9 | CASSPGGVGELFF
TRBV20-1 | CSARDTGGPGETQYF
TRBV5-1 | CASSSTGDTEAFF
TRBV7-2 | CASSPGRAGGAYNEQFF
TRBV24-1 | CATSDPGHRAGTGELFF
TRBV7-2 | CASSPNGWRSNQPQHF
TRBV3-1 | CASSLYSSDTQYF
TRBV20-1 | CSAREQGLTGNTIYF
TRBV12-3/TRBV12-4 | CASSPSAGNTQYF
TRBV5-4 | CASSRPQGTQYF
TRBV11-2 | CASSSRVGRRVANYGYTF
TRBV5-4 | CASSLVGGVNTEAFF
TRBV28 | CASSPRGAGATDTQYF
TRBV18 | CASSPIALARSGANVLTF
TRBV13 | CASSSSTEGYTF